This entry lists 22 T cell receptor beta chains sequenced from one sample in a study of control samples from healthy donors and cancer patients (TCRdb year 2020). Library prep was done by the immunoSEQ multiplex PCR assay. TCRdb obtained this table from immuneACCESS and retained in-frame rearrangements with V and J assigned. These tables miss some clones; where compared with another copy, unresolved V genes account for less than half of the shortfall, and the remainder is unexplained. The sample table holds approximately 100,000 clones, of which roughly 92% were seen once. Under 4% of the sample is in the top ten clones. Sequenced sample: blood. The receptors originated from a human donor in good health. The donor label of this sample is uncertain.

The rearrangement joins TRBV23-1 to TRBJ2-3; perhaps TRBD2 as D (6 bases). TRBV23-1 is an open reading frame whose function is uncertain. The CDR3 spans 17 residues. Trimming cost V 2 bases and J 2 bases, with 17 bases left between them. The CDR3 bases are TGCGCCAGCAGTCAAGCCGCCGGGGGATTCGTCACAGATACGCAGTATTTT. Its translation: CASSQAAGGFVTDTQYF.

The V and J genes are TRBV18 and TRBJ1-5; D is possibly TRBD1 (5 bases). The CDR3 has 20 residues. Germline values: CDR1 KGHSH, CDR2 LQKENI. V was shortened by 6 bases and J by 3 bases, with 30 bases between the two germline ends. In DNA, the CDR3 is TGTGCCAGCTCCCTCCCCCACCGGCCCGGGGCCCCCCCCTTCAATCAGCCCCAGCATTTT. It is translated as CASSLPHRPGAPPFNQPQHF.

The chain couples TRBV6-1 to TRBJ1-3, with D hard to call. This CDR3 contains 15 residues. Trimming took 2 bases from V and 10 from J, leaving 18 bases between them. The germline V gene has CDR1 MNHNS and CDR2 SASEGT. CDR3: CASSEPPGPARTIYF. DNA of the CDR3: TGTGCCAGCAGTGAACCCCCAGGACCAGCTCGGACCATATATTTT.

The chain is built from TRBV5-1 and TRBJ1-1, with a possible D match to TRBD1 (5 bases). V lost 1 base to trimming and J lost 0 bases, with 22 bases between them. Germline assignment: CDR1 SGHRS and CDR2 YFSETQ. The CDR3 covers 19 residues. Written as DNA, the CDR3 is TGCGCCAGCAGCTTGACCCCCTCGGGACGGATTGTTTTGAACACTGAAGCTTTCTTT. It yields the protein CASSLTPSGRIVLNTEAFF.

The rearrangement joins TRBV14 to TRBJ1-3; no firm D call. This CDR3 is 11 amino acids long. Per the germline V gene, CDR1 is SGHDN and CDR2 is FVKESK. V was shortened by 4 bases and J by 7 bases, with 5 bases between the two germline ends. The CDR3 here is CASSLRNTIYF. The CDR3 DNA follows: TGTGCCAGCAGCCTTCGGAACACCATATATTTT.

The chain uses TRBV12-5 and TRBJ1-1; 7 bases are a match to TRBD1. Losses at the gene ends were 7 bases for V and 4 bases for J; bases not matched to a gene: 6. Germline lookup yields CDR1 LGHNT and CDR2 FRNRAP. This CDR3 region has 13 residues. The DNA of the CDR3 is TGTGCTAGTGACCAGGGGGGTGGCACTGAAGCTTTCTTT. Residues: CASDQGGGTEAFF.

The chain recombines TRBV12-3 or TRBV12-4 with TRBJ2-1; perhaps TRBD2 as D (5 bases). The CDR3 covers 13 residues. Trimming took 6 bases from V and 10 from J, leaving 16 bases between them. The chain's CDR3 is CASSDPPAGEQFF. The CDR3 coding sequence is TGTGCCAGCAGCGACCCACCGGCGGGCGAGCAGTTCTTC.

The rearrangement uses TRBV19 and TRBJ2-3; 8 nucleotides line up with TRBD2. V gave up 7 bases and J gave up 6 bases; unmatched junction bases: 9. Germline V lookup: CDR1 LNHDA, CDR2 SQIVND (reference sequence). This CDR3 region has 14 residues. The CDR3 sequence is CASTAGGAGDTQYF. The CDR3 nucleotides are TGTGCCAGTACGGCCGGGGGGGCGGGGGATACGCAGTATTTT.

The chain links TRBV5-1 to TRBJ1-4, with 8 bases fitting TRBD1. The length of the CDR3 is 14 residues. V was pared by 3 bases and J by 8 bases, with 6 bases of the junction left unmatched. Germline V gene lookup returns CDR1 SGHRS and CDR2 YFSETQ. The CDR3 coding sequence is TGCGCCAGCAGCTCGACAGGGGAAGAGGAAAAACTGTTTTTT. Its translation: CASSSTGEEEKLFF.

This chain connects TRBV4-3 to TRBJ1-2; the match to TRBD1 covers 10 bases. The CDR3 loop spans 15 amino acids. Germline V gives CDR1 LGHNA, CDR2 YSLEER. V gave up 1 base and J gave up 6 bases; unmatched junction bases: 5. The CDR3 sequence is CASSQARQGADGYTF. The DNA of the CDR3 is TGCGCCAGCAGCCAAGCCCGACAGGGGGCAGATGGCTACACCTTC.

The chain is built from TRBV7-8 and TRBJ1-5, with a weak D call TRBD1 (5 bases). The CDR3 consists of 17 residues. CDR1 is SGHVS and CDR2 is FQNEAQ in the germline V gene. V was pared by 2 bases and J by 5 bases, with 19 bases between. The CDR3 sequence is CASSLLPAGTGDQPQHF. Here the CDR3 DNA reads TGTGCCAGCAGCTTATTACCCGCCGGGACCGGTGATCAGCCCCAGCATTTT. Full variable domain (rest looked up from reference TRBV7-8 and TRBJ1-5): GAGVSQSPRYKVAKRGQDVALRCDPISGHVSLFWYQQALGQGPEFLTYFQNEAQLDKSGLPSDRFFAERPEGSVSTLKIQRTQQEDSAVYLCASSLLPAGTGDQPQHFGDGTRLSIL.

This chain joins TRBV6-1 and TRBJ2-7; no reliable D call. The length of the CDR3 is 16 residues. Trimming pared 2 bases from V and 2 bases from J, leaving 16 bases between. CDR1 and CDR2 from the germline V gene are MNHNS and SASEGT. CDR3 in DNA: TGTGCCAGCAGTGAACTGTGGAATACCCCCCCCTACGAGCAGTACGTC. It yields the protein CASSELWNTPPYEQYV.

CDR3 bases: TGTGCCACCAGTACCGAACAGGGTACCGGGGAGCTGTTTTTT. Its protein product is CATSTEQGTGELFF. The chain has TRBV24-1 and TRBJ2-2; a possible D gene is TRBD1 (6 bases). CDR3 length: 14 amino acids. In germline, CDR1 is KGHDR, CDR2 SFDVKD. Trimming took off 6 bases at V and 5 bases at J, with 12 bases between the two ends.

This clone is a singleton in its sample. CDR3 in DNA: TGTGCCACCAGCAGAGAAAGGGTCCAGGGAGGGGGAAAGGGTGGCTACACCTTC. Residues: CATSRERVQGGGKGGYTF. V usage is TRBV15 and J usage is TRBJ1-2, with D possibly matching TRBD1 (6 bases). The length of the CDR3 is 18 residues. Trimming took off 0 bases at V and 7 bases at J, with 24 bases between the two ends. Germline V CDR1 and CDR2: LNHNV, YYDKDF (reference sequence).

This rearrangement joins TRBV5-1 to TRBJ2-3; TRBD1 or TRBD2 may be the D gene (5 bases each). Germline loops: CDR1 SGHRS, CDR2 YFSETQ. With 4 bases removed from V and 2 bases from J, the gap between germline ends came to 14 bases. There are 15 residues in the CDR3. This CDR3 is CASSETGPYTDTQYF. In DNA form, the CDR3 reads TGCGCCAGCAGCGAAACGGGACCCTACACAGATACGCAGTATTTT. Full variable domain (outside the CDR3, taken from reference TRBV5-1 and TRBJ2-3): KAGVTQTPRYLIKTRGQQVTLSCSPISGHRSVSWYQQTPGQGLQFLFEYFSETQRNKGNFPGRFSGRQFSNSRSEMNVSTLELGDSALYLCASSETGPYTDTQYFGPGTRLTVL.

DNA of the CDR3: TGTGCCAGCAGTCTCCGGGACAGCGCCTACGAGCAGTACTTC. As protein: CASSLRDSAYEQYF. The chain links TRBV6-6 to TRBJ2-7; 7 bases match TRBD1. Germline V CDR1 and CDR2: MNHNY, SVGAGI (reference sequence). There are 14 residues in the CDR3. The V gene end was trimmed by 5 bases and the J gene end by 2 bases; junction bases not matched to a gene: 6.

This chain uses TRBV15 with TRBJ1-1, with D unclear. The V and J ends lost 0 bases and 6 bases respectively, with 8 bases between them. The germline V gene has CDR1 LNHNV and CDR2 YYDKDF (reference sequence). CDR3 size: 13 residues. The DNA for the CDR3 is TGTGCCACCAGCAGAGATTTAGTAGCTGAAGCTTTCTTT. It translates to CATSRDLVAEAFF.

This chain uses TRBV21-1 with TRBJ1-4; the listed D gene, TRBD1, was not tested against the DNA. TRBV21-1 is classified as a pseudogene. The CDR3 runs 19 residues. The CDR3: CASSKAKGQGATTNEKLFF. The CDR3 coding sequence is TGTGCCAGCAGCAAAGCCAAGGGACAGGGGGCGACGACTAATGAAAAACTGTTTTTT.

The V gene is TRBV19, the J gene TRBJ1-5; no clear D gene. Germline CDR1 and CDR2: LNHDA and SQIVND (reference sequence). The CDR3 spans 21 residues. V shed 1 base and J shed 0 bases, with 25 bases lying between them. The DNA of the CDR3 is TGTGCCAGTAGTATAGTCCGTTCGAGAGGACCGGGTAAAAATAGCAATCAGCCCCAGCATTTT. Protein product: CASSIVRSRGPGKNSNQPQHF.

The chain joins TRBV5-6 to TRBJ1-3; D is uncertain. Germline values: CDR1 SGHDT, CDR2 YYEEEE. The CDR3 has 15 residues. V was clipped by 4 bases and J by 4 bases, with 15 bases between them. CDR3 amino acids: CASSVGYSGGNTIYF. DNA for the CDR3: TGTGCCAGCAGCGTGGGGTACAGTGGAGGAAACACCATATATTTT.

This clone was detected a few times. This chain joins TRBV19 and TRBJ1-1, with D perhaps TRBD1 (6 bases). CDR3 length: 15 residues. In germline, CDR1 is LNHDA, CDR2 SQIVND (reference sequence). V lost 3 bases and J lost 0, with 11 bases in between. CDR3 in amino acids: CASSIRTAMNTEAFF. In nucleotides, the CDR3 is TGTGCCAGTAGTATCAGGACAGCCATGAACACTGAAGCTTTCTTT.

The V and J genes are TRBV2 and TRBJ2-5; unclear D gene. CDR1 is SNHLY and CDR2 is FYNNEI in the germline V gene. This CDR3 spans 14 amino acids. Trimming left V 6 bases short and J 5 bases short, with 16 bases between. CDR3 DNA sequence: TGTGCCAGCAGGTCCGGGTCCCAAGGGGAGACCCAGTACTTC. As protein: CASRSGSQGETQYF.